The following is a TCR beta chain sequence with its context. Its antigen is currently unknown. Treatment: oral pan-JAK inhibitor, 5-10 mg twice daily. Once RNA had been extracted, it was reverse transcribed into cDNA to act as the sequencing template. Measured with immunoSEQ multiplex PCR; TCRdb has only the in-frame clones, and not every one. The sample includes 150,000 or so clones, 70% to 90% of them seen just once. The V and J ends lost 5 bases and 6 bases, in that order; junction bases with no gene match: 13. The CDR3 extends over 16 amino acids. From germline, CDR1 is MNHEY and CDR2 SMNVEV (reference sequence). The sample belongs to a study of CD8+ T cells in alopecia areata. Study-wide findings and caveats: Normal scalp had lower clonality than lesional scalp, with alopecia totalis/universalis lesions showing this most strongly. In patients, TCRs were shared less clearly than in mice, and HLA may possibly be involved.

The material was CD8+ T cells sorted from blood, obtained at week 4, from a patient treated with tofacitinib. This TCR came from a human donor with alopecia areata. J is TRBJ1-2 and V is TRBV27; TRBD1 agrees at 9 bases. The CDR3 sequence: CASSPDRGPGSHGYTF. The CDR3 DNA reads as TGTGCCAGCAGTCCGGACAGGGGCCCAGGTAGCCATGGCTACACCTTC.